This entry features one TCR beta chain sequence. What it binds is not known. The CDR3 goes on 3 residues after the read ends, and that part is filled in from the germline J gene. Looked up from germline, CDR1 is SQVTM and CDR2 is ANQGSEA. The CDR3 loop spans 16 amino acids. Trimming pared 4 bases from V and 2 bases from J, leaving 17 bases between. Cervical HPV DNA detected by MY09/MY11 PCR, typed by dot-blot. This specimen belongs to a study of T cells in women clearing cervical HPV infection. Study summary: Blood came at first lesion visit for cases, post-clearance for controls.

Profiled with immunoSEQ multiplex PCR; TCRdb holds only in-frame clones, not every one. This table lists around 16,000 clones. Study conclusions and caveats: TRBV6-7 abundance was lower in cases than controls (around 0.1% versus 0.15%).

The TCR was taken from a woman aged 18 to 75 with a cervical HPV16 infection that either progressed to CIN3+ or cleared (not recorded which). The chain has TRBV29-1 and TRBJ1-4, with D possibly matching TRBD1 (5 bases). Material for sequencing was blood buffy coat. The CDR3 sequence is CSVGSFRVGTNEKLFF. The CDR3 bases that were read are TGCAGCGTTGGATCTTTCAGGGTGGGGACTAATGAAAAA.